This is a list of T cell receptor beta chains from one sample in a study of blood T cell repertoires in COVID-19. Profiled with immunoSEQ multiplex PCR; TCRdb holds only in-frame clones, not every one. The sample lists 350,000 to 450,000 clones, approximately 90% occurring once. The sequenced sample was PBMCs or T cells enriched from blood (not recorded which). Receptors originate from a woman under 30 who had been exposed to COVID-19. Both conserved end residues are part of each CDR3. Fields, in order: clone size, V gene, D gene, J gene, CDR3 DNA, CDR3 protein. A D gene is named only where the DNA matches it firmly. Clone size is shown for a subset of rows, as once, few, many or a class of expanded clone.

.,TRBV7-2,.,TRBJ1-5,TGTGCCAGCAGCTTAGACGGGAATCAGCCCCAGCATTTT,CASSLDGNQPQHF
.,TRBV2,TRBD1,TRBJ1-2,TGTGCCAGCACTCCACCGCAGGGGGATCATGGCTACACCTTC,CASTPPQGDHGYTF
.,TRBV14,TRBD2,TRBJ2-1,TGTGCCAGCAGCCAAGATGGGTCTAGCGGGCCAACCCCCAATGAGCAGTTCTTC,CASSQDGSSGPTPNEQFF
.,TRBV4-3,TRBD2,TRBJ2-2,TGCGCCAGCAGCCAAGATGGGATGCGGGGGGGGGACACCGGGGAGCTGTTTTTT,CASSQDGMRGGDTGELFF
.,TRBV13,.,TRBJ2-5,TGTGCCAGCAGCTTAGGCCGCCAAGAGACCCAGTACTTC,CASSLGRQETQYF
.,TRBV4-1,.,TRBJ2-2,TGCGCCAGCAGCCAGCGGGACAGTAACACCGGGGAGCTGTTTTTT,CASSQRDSNTGELFF
.,TRBV3-1/TRBV3-2,.,TRBJ1-1,TGTGCCAGCAGCCAAGATATACAGATCACTGAAGCTTTCTTT,CASSQDIQITEAFF
.,TRBV7-2,.,TRBJ1-1,TGTGCCAGCAGCCCCCGTATAGTACCTGAAGCTTTCTTT,CASSPRIVPEAFF
.,TRBV4-1,.,TRBJ2-2,TGCGCCAGCAGCCAACCGAGGCCGGGCACCGGGGAGCTGTTTTTT,CASSQPRPGTGELFF
once,TRBV5-1,TRBD2,TRBJ2-1,TGCGCCAGCAGCTTATCCGGACTAGCGGTCAATGAGCAGTTCTTC,CASSLSGLAVNEQFF
.,TRBV4-2,.,TRBJ2-7,TGTGCCAGCAGTCGCGACCAGGGTAACGAGCAGTACTTC,CASSRDQGNEQYF
once,TRBV5-5,TRBD1,TRBJ2-7,TGTGCCAGCAGCTTAGGGGGCGTCGAGCAGTACTTC,CASSLGGVEQYF
.,TRBV5-1,.,TRBJ2-3,TGCGCCAGCAGCCGGCGGGCCGGGGGCACAGATACGCAGTATTTT,CASSRRAGGTDTQYF
few,TRBV6-4,.,TRBJ2-7,TGTGCCAGCAGTGACCTACCTACAGGGCCTGAGTCCTACGAGCAGTACTTC,CASSDLPTGPESYEQYF
.,TRBV2,.,TRBJ1-3,TGTGCCACCTTGGTGAGAGGGCGAGGAAACACCATATATTTT,CATLVRGRGNTIYF
once,TRBV21-1,.,TRBJ2-5,TGTGCCAGCAGTAAAGTCCCGGGACTAGCGTTGGGAGAGACCCAGTACTTC,CASSKVPGLALGETQYF
.,TRBV28,.,TRBJ1-1,TGTGCCAGCAGGCCTAGACCGAGGAACACTGAAGCTTTCTTT,CASRPRPRNTEAFF
.,TRBV18,.,TRBJ2-7,TGTGCCAGCTCACCCCTTCAGGGGTACGAGCAGTACTTC,CASSPLQGYEQYF
once,TRBV9,TRBD1,TRBJ2-3,TGTGCCAGCAGCTTTTCCCAGGGGGCAGATACGCAGTATTTT,CASSFSQGADTQYF
.,TRBV27,.,TRBJ2-3,TGTGCCAGCAGTTTATCAAGGGGGCGGGGGGGCACAGATACGCAGTATTTT,CASSLSRGRGGTDTQYF
once,TRBV27,TRBD1,TRBJ1-5,TGTGCCAGCACCAGGACAGGGGATCAGCCCCAGCATTTT,CASTRTGDQPQHF
few,TRBV28,.,TRBJ2-7,TGTGCCAGCAGTCCCCACGGGGGAGTTCGTTACGAGCAGTACTTC,CASSPHGGVRYEQYF
.,TRBV27,TRBD2,TRBJ2-3,TGTGCCAGCAGTTTACGACTAGCGGGCAGCACAGATACGCAGTATTTT,CASSLRLAGSTDTQYF
.,TRBV29-1,.,TRBJ2-7,TGCAGCGCCCCGTCGTTTGACAGCGAATGTTCCTACGAGCAGTACTTC,CSAPSFDSECSYEQYF
.,TRBV19,TRBD1,TRBJ2-2,TGTGCCAGTAGACAGGGGACCAACACCGGGGAGCTGTTTTTT,CASRQGTNTGELFF
.,TRBV7-9,.,TRBJ2-7,TGTGCCAGCAGCCCCGGGACGGGAGCCTACGAGCAGTACTTC,CASSPGTGAYEQYF
few,TRBV5-6,.,TRBJ2-7,TGTGCCAGCAGCTTGGGGTACTTCTACGAGCAGTACTTC,CASSLGYFYEQYF
.,TRBV3-1/TRBV3-2,.,TRBJ1-1,TGTGCCAGCAGCCAATCGGGGACAGAAGCTTTCTTT,CASSQSGTEAFF
.,TRBV27,TRBD1,TRBJ1-2,TGTGCCAGCAGTACCTACCAGGGGGTAACGAACTATGGCTACACCTTC,CASSTYQGVTNYGYTF
few,TRBV15,TRBD1,TRBJ1-5,TGTGCCACCAGCAGCGATGGACAGGGGGCGAATCAGCCCCAGCATTTT,CATSSDGQGANQPQHF
.,TRBV19,.,TRBJ2-1,TGTGCCAGTATCGCCTCACTACCGTACAATGAGCAGTTCTTC,CASIASLPYNEQFF
.,TRBV7-9,.,TRBJ2-3,TGTGCCAGCAGCTTAGCGGTTGGGCAGTTTAGCACAGATACGCAGTATTTT,CASSLAVGQFSTDTQYF
.,TRBV18,TRBD1,TRBJ1-2,TGTGCCAGCTCACCACAGGGGACAGAAGATGGAGGCTACACCTTC,CASSPQGTEDGGYTF
.,TRBV5-1,TRBD2,TRBJ2-7,TGCGCCAGCAGCCCCCGGACTAGCGACCGGGGGGAGCAGTACTTC,CASSPRTSDRGEQYF
.,TRBV5-1,.,TRBJ2-1,TGCGCCAGCAGCTTCCCTGAGGGAGCGAGGAATGAGCAGTTCTTC,CASSFPEGARNEQFF
.,TRBV4-1,.,TRBJ2-7,TGCGCCAGCAGCCAAGATAATTTGCAGGGAAATTTCTACGAGCAGTACTTC,CASSQDNLQGNFYEQYF
.,TRBV20-1,.,TRBJ1-1,TGCAGTGCTAGAGATCTCACTGAAGCTTTCTTT,CSARDLTEAFF
once,TRBV24-1,TRBD1,TRBJ2-3,TGTGCCACCAGTGATTTGAGGACAGGGTTCACAGATACGCAGTATTTT,CATSDLRTGFTDTQYF
.,TRBV5-4,.,TRBJ2-3,TGTGCCACATCCTTATGGGGGGGCCTCTCAAGCCCAGATACGCAGTATTTT,CATSLWGGLSSPDTQYF
.,TRBV7-2,.,TRBJ1-6,TGTGCCAGCAGCTGGACCCCTGGGGGCAGTGGCCGGTCACCCCTCCACTTT,CASSWTPGGSGRSPLHF
.,TRBV27,TRBD2,TRBJ2-1,TGTGCCAGCAGTTTTAGACTAGCGGGGGGGTCCTACAATGAGCAGTTCTTC,CASSFRLAGGSYNEQFF
.,TRBV5-6,TRBD2,TRBJ2-7,TGTGCCAGCAGCGATTCGGGCGGGAGGAGGAACGAGCAGTACTTC,CASSDSGGRRNEQYF
.,TRBV9,TRBD2,TRBJ2-3,TGTGCCAGCAGCGTAGCCAGCGGGGGGGTTGGGAGCACAGATACGCAGTATTTT,CASSVASGGVGSTDTQYF
.,TRBV7-9,TRBD1,TRBJ2-7,TGTGCCAGCAGCTCCCGGGACAGGGACCTTTACGAGCAGTACTTC,CASSSRDRDLYEQYF
once,TRBV6-5,.,TRBJ2-6,TGTGCCAGCAGTTACTCTTGGGCTATAGGGGCCAACGTCCTGACTTTC,CASSYSWAIGANVLTF
.,TRBV21-1,.,TRBJ2-7,TGTGCCAGCAGGACAGGGTCCTACGAGCAGTACTTC,CASRTGSYEQYF
.,TRBV11-1,.,TRBJ2-1,TGTGCCAGCAGCCGTAGCGGAGGTACGAATGAGCAGTTCTTC,CASSRSGGTNEQFF
.,TRBV6-5,.,TRBJ1-5,TGTGCCAGCAAAGGCGGGCCTTATAGCAATCAGCCCCAGCATTTT,CASKGGPYSNQPQHF
.,TRBV29-1,.,TRBJ2-1,TGCAGCGTTGGGAGTTATGAGCAGTTCTTC,CSVGSYEQFF
.,TRBV12-3/TRBV12-4,.,TRBJ2-7,TGTGCCAGCAGTTTTTACTACGAGCAGTACTTC,CASSFYYEQYF
.,TRBV7-8,.,TRBJ1-1,TGTGCCAGCAGCCCTCTGATCGCGGGCCCGGGTCCTGAAGCTTTCTTT,CASSPLIAGPGPEAFF
.,TRBV5-6,TRBD1,TRBJ1-1,TGTGCCAGCACCGGACCGGGACAGGGGTTAACTACTGAAGCTTTCTTT,CASTGPGQGLTTEAFF
.,TRBV5-1,TRBD1,TRBJ2-1,TGCGCCAGCAGCTTGGCGGGACAGGGGGTTTTTGAGCAGTTCTTC,CASSLAGQGVFEQFF
.,TRBV28,TRBD2,TRBJ2-2,TGTGCCAGCAGTTTATCGTCTAGCGGGAGGAACACCGGGGAGCTGTTTTTT,CASSLSSSGRNTGELFF
.,TRBV2,.,TRBJ1-2,TGTGCCAGCAGTGATATGTCAGGGAACTATGGCTACACCTTC,CASSDMSGNYGYTF
.,TRBV12-5,TRBD2,TRBJ2-7,TGTGCTAGTGGTTTGTCCCCCCCTCCGACTAGCGGGAGGGCTCTCATCTACGAGCAGTACTTC,CASGLSPPPTSGRALIYEQYF
.,TRBV27,.,TRBJ2-7,TGTGCCAGCAGAAGGGACACCCCCTCCTACGAGCAGTACTTC,CASRRDTPSYEQYF
.,TRBV12-3/TRBV12-4,.,TRBJ2-7,TGTGCCAGCAGTTTTGTGTCCAGCGAGCAGTACTTC,CASSFVSSEQYF
once,TRBV5-1,.,TRBJ2-7,TGCGCCAGCAGCTTTACTTCCTACGAGCAGTACTTC,CASSFTSYEQYF